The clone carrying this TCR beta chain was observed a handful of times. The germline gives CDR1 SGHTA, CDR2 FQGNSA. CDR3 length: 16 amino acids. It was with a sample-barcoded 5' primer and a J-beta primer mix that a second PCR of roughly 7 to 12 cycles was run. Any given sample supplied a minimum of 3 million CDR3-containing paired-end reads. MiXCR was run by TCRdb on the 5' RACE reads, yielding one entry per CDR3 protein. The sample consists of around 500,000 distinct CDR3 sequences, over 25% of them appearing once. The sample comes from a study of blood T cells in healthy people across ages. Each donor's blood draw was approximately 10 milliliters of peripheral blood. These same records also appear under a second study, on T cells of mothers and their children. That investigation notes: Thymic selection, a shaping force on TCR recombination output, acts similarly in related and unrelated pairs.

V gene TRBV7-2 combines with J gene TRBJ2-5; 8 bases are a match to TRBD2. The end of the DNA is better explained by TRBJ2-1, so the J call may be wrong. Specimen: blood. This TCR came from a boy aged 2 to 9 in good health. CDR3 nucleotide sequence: TGTGCCAGCAGCTTATTTTCCGGGACTAGTAGGAATGAGCAGTTCTTC. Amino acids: CASSLFSGTSRNEQFF.